Presented here are 28 T cell receptor beta chains from one specimen sequenced in a study of shared clonotypes between healthy human individuals. Sequencing was performed with immunoSEQ multiplex PCR; in TCRdb, only in-frame clones are kept and a portion is missing. The data hold some 1 million clones, with under 80% observed a single time. Sequencing was performed on memory CD4+ T cells sorted from blood. The subset was: CD45RA-negative fraction. The receptor set was obtained from a man in his late teens or twenties in good health.

The V call is TRBV7-2, the J call TRBJ2-1; 9 bases agree with TRBD2. CDR1 is SGHTA, CDR2 FQGNSA, per germline. J was trimmed by 7 bases and V by 1 base; bases with no gene match: 5. The CDR3 loop spans 15 amino acids. This CDR3 reads CASSLGGRAENEQFF. Written as DNA, the CDR3 is TGTGCCAGCAGCTTAGGCGGGAGGGCCGAAAATGAGCAGTTCTTC.

The chain couples TRBV5-1 to TRBJ2-5, with 11 bases identical to TRBD2. The CDR3 covers 15 residues. J was trimmed by 7 bases and V by 4 bases; bases with no gene match: 9. Looked up from germline, CDR1 is SGHRS and CDR2 is YFSETQ. The CDR3 loop reads CASSETSGGGGTQYF. The CDR3 DNA reads TGCGCCAGCAGCGAAACTAGCGGGGGCGGTGGGACCCAGTACTTC.

The rearrangement joins TRBV5-6 to TRBJ1-6; TRBD1 is a possible D gene (5 bases). Trimming shortened V by 4 bases and J by 9 bases, and 20 bases separated the two germline ends. The CDR3 spans 16 residues. CDR1 and CDR2 (germline): SGHDT, YYEEEE. CDR3 coding DNA: TGTGCCAGCAGCCTGTTGTCAGGGAAGGGTTCTTCACCCCTCCACTTT. Translation gives CASSLLSGKGSSPLHF.

In regard to this clone: This same CDR3 is encoded by further DNA sequences in the sample. CDR3 coding DNA: TGTGCCAGCAGCTTACAAGGAGGGACTGAAGCTTTCTTT. Residues: CASSLQGGTEAFF. The chain is built from TRBV7-9 and TRBJ1-1; D is uncertain. This CDR3 spans 13 amino acids. The V gene lost 2 bases and the J gene lost 5 bases, with 9 bases spanning the gap. The germline V gene encodes CDR1 SEHNR and CDR2 FQNEAQ (reference sequence). The variable domain in full, completed from reference TRBV7-9 and TRBJ1-1, reads DTGVSQNPRHKITKRGQNVTFRCDPISEHNRLYWYRQTLGQGPEFLTYFQNEAQLEKSRLLSDRFSAERPKGSFSTLEIQRTEQGDSAMYLCASSLQGGTEAFFGQGTRLTVV.

This clone was observed a handful of times. The chain couples TRBV4-2 to TRBJ2-5; 7 positions match TRBD2. CDR3 length: 14 amino acids. Trimming took 4 bases from V and 2 from J; bases not matched to a gene: 4. Germline CDR1 LGHNA, CDR2 YNFKEQ. The CDR3 loop reads CASSLASGQETQYF. As DNA, the CDR3 is TGTGCCAGCAGCCTGGCTAGCGGACAAGAGACCCAGTACTTC.

The chain is built from TRBV27 and TRBJ2-1, with no clear D. Looked up from germline, CDR1 is MNHEY and CDR2 is SMNVEV (reference sequence). V lost 2 bases to trimming and J lost 9 bases, with 11 bases between them. The CDR3 is 13 residues long. The CDR3 region has the DNA TGTGCCAGCAGTTTAAAACGCTGGGGTGAGCAGTTCTTC. It encodes CASSLKRWGEQFF.

The chain carries TRBV11-1 and TRBJ2-5; D not certain. Germline V gives CDR1 SGHAT, CDR2 FQDESV (reference sequence). Trimming took 5 bases from V and 3 from J, leaving 10 bases between them. This CDR3 is 13 amino acids long. CDR3 region: CASSPRLEETQYF. The CDR3 DNA follows: TGTGCCAGCAGCCCTAGACTGGAAGAGACCCAGTACTTC.

The chain has TRBV19 and TRBJ2-7; no clear D gene. Germline values: CDR1 LNHDA, CDR2 SQIVND (reference sequence). This CDR3 contains 16 residues. Trimming left V 3 bases short and J 4 bases short, with 19 bases between. CDR3 sequence (DNA): TGTGCCAGTAGTATTGTAGGCACCTCGGCTTATTACGAGCAGTACTTC. The encoded protein is CASSIVGTSAYYEQYF.

The chain couples TRBV7-2 to TRBJ2-2; D is perhaps TRBD1 or TRBD2 (5 bases each). With 5 bases removed from V and 4 bases from J, the gap between germline ends came to 11 bases. This CDR3 has 14 residues. Germline V gene lookup returns CDR1 SGHTA and CDR2 FQGNSA. CDR3 bases: TGTGCCAGCAGCCCGGGGCAAGTCACCGGGGAGCTGTTTTTT. Translated: CASSPGQVTGELFF.

The chain joins TRBV30 to TRBJ1-1, with a tentative D call TRBD1 (6 bases). V lost 2 bases, J lost 0 bases, and 13 bases lay in between. CDR1 is GTSNPN, CDR2 SVGIG, per germline (reference sequence). CDR3 length: 15 amino acids. The CDR3 DNA reads TGTGCCTGGAGTCCCGGGGGGGCGTTGAACACTGAAGCTTTCTTT. This codes for CAWSPGGALNTEAFF.

The chain carries TRBV28 and TRBJ1-5; possible D gene TRBD1, 6 bases. This CDR3 comprises 14 residues. V lost 5 bases and J 7 bases, leaving 15 bases between the germline ends. Germline V gene sequence: CDR1 MDHEN, CDR2 SYDVKM. The CDR3 spells CASSTRGGGQPQHF. In DNA form, the CDR3 reads TGTGCCAGCAGTACTAGGGGGGGAGGGCAGCCCCAGCATTTT.

Worth noting for this clone: The junction differs from germline at one of its ends, possibly a read error. The rearrangement links TRBV5-6 to TRBJ2-7; 8 bases are shared with TRBD2. CDR3 size: 15 residues. Germline V gene sequence: CDR1 SGHDT, CDR2 YYEEEE. In DNA form, the CDR3 reads TGTGCCAGCAGATTGGGAATAGCGGGACCTTACGAGCAGTACTTC. Its protein is CASRLGIAGPYEQYF.

The chain combines TRBV7-9 with TRBJ2-3; D is possibly TRBD1 (6 bases). Trimming stripped 6 bases from V and 3 bases from J, with 16 bases between. CDR1 is SEHNR and CDR2 is FQNEAQ in the germline V gene (reference sequence). CDR3 size: 15 residues. DNA of the CDR3: TGTGCCAGCAGTCCAGGGGCTAGCAGGACAGATACGCAGTATTTT. Translation: CASSPGASRTDTQYF.

In the case of this clone: Other DNA sequences in the same sample also yield this CDR3. The CDR3 DNA sequence: TGTGCCAGCAGGGATTCTAGCGTCCAAGAGACCCAGTACTTC. Encoded protein: CASRDSSVQETQYF. This sequence joins TRBV2 and TRBJ2-5, with D maybe TRBD2 (6 bases). Germline V CDR1 and CDR2: SNHLY, FYNNEI. The CDR3 runs to 14 residues. V was trimmed by 6 bases and J by 1 base, leaving 12 bases between them. The full variable domain, with the rest looked up from reference TRBV2 and TRBJ2-5, is EPEVTQTPSHQVTQMGQEVILRCVPISNHLYFYWYRQILGQKVEFLVSFYNNEISEKSEIFDDQFSVERPDGSNFTLKIRSTKLEDSAMYFCASRDSSVQETQYFGPGTRLLVL.

The rearrangement links TRBV10-3 to TRBJ2-3; 7 bases fit TRBD1. Germline V CDR1 and CDR2: ENHRY, SYGVKD. This CDR3 has 16 residues. J lost 0 bases, V lost 6 bases, and 9 bases had no gene match. CDR3 DNA: TGTGCCATCAGCAAGACAGGGCGGCAGAGCACAGATACGCAGTATTTT. Translating it yields CAISKTGRQSTDTQYF.

This clone was seen repeatedly, ten times or more. The same CDR3 can be traced to other DNA sequences in this sample. The chain links TRBV28 to TRBJ1-2; no reliable D call. The V end was cut by 4 bases, the J end by 4 bases, with 4 bases between. The CDR3 runs 11 residues. The germline gives CDR1 MDHEN, CDR2 SYDVKM. CDR3 in amino acids: CASSSPYGYTF. The CDR3 bases are TGTGCCAGCAGTTCACCCTATGGCTACACCTTC.

Points on this clone: This same CDR3 is encoded by further DNA sequences in the sample. The gene calls are TRBV10-1 and TRBJ1-1; TRBD1 is a possible D gene (6 bases). This CDR3 has 13 residues. Germline V gives CDR1 WNHNN, CDR2 SYGVQD (reference sequence). V shed 3 bases and J shed 1 base, with 6 bases lying between them. The CDR3 loop reads CASSEQGNTEAFF. The CDR3 nucleotides read TGCGCCAGCAGTGAACAGGGGAACACTGAAGCTTTCTTT.

The chain combines TRBV7-9 with TRBJ1-3; D uncertain. Germline assignment: CDR1 SEHNR and CDR2 FQNEAQ (reference sequence). V lost 2 bases, J lost 0 bases, and 11 bases lay in between. The CDR3 has 16 residues. CDR3 sequence (DNA): TGTGCCAGCAGCTTACCAGGCCTAAGCTCTGGAAACACCATATATTTT. It is translated as CASSLPGLSSGNTIYF.

The genes are TRBV6-1 and TRBJ2-2, with 9 bases aligning to TRBD2. The CDR3 consists of 15 residues. Germline CDR1 and CDR2: MNHNS and SASEGT. J lost 0 bases, V lost 8 bases, and 4 bases had no gene match. The CDR3 DNA reads TGTGCCAGCTATTTAGCGGGGGCGAACACCGGGGAGCTGTTTTTT. Its protein product is CASYLAGANTGELFF.

This chain uses TRBV30 with TRBJ1-4, with 8 bases identical to TRBD1. V dropped 3 bases and J dropped 4; count of bases not matched to a gene: 13. CDR1 is GTSNPN and CDR2 is SVGIG in the germline V gene (reference sequence). The CDR3 contains 17 residues. The CDR3 region has the DNA TGTGCCTGGAGCCGAGGACAGGGCCTACCGGTTAATGAAAAACTGTTTTTT. Translating it yields CAWSRGQGLPVNEKLFF.

The rearrangement links TRBV7-2 to TRBJ2-7, with TRBD1 matching 7 bases. Germline assignment: CDR1 SGHTA and CDR2 FQGNSA. The CDR3 contains 14 residues. V dropped 3 bases and J dropped 2; count of bases not matched to a gene: 4. DNA for the CDR3: TGTGCCAGCAGCTTTTGGGACAGCGCCTACGAGCAGTACTTC. This encodes CASSFWDSAYEQYF.

This clone was detected a few times. The CDR3 DNA sequence: TGCGCCAGCAGCGCGGGACTAGCGGGAGAGACCCAGTACTTC. Encoded protein: CASSAGLAGETQYF. The chain is built from TRBV5-1 and TRBJ2-5; 12 positions match TRBD2. The CDR3 is 14 residues long. The germline V gene encodes CDR1 SGHRS and CDR2 YFSETQ. Germline trimming cut 4 bases from V and 4 bases from J; bases unmatched to any gene: 2.

The V gene is TRBV29-1, the J gene TRBJ2-1; no clear D gene. The germline gives CDR1 SQVTM, CDR2 ANQGSEA. The CDR3 runs to 15 residues. V shed 4 bases and J shed 3 bases, with 16 bases lying between them. CDR3 sequence: CSVALDPARYNEQFF. The CDR3 DNA reads TGCAGCGTTGCATTAGACCCAGCGCGCTACAATGAGCAGTTCTTC.

This clone was detected only a few times. The genes are TRBV10-3 and TRBJ2-2, with D maybe TRBD2 (6 bases). Germline values: CDR1 ENHRY, CDR2 SYGVKD. Trimming pared 2 bases from V and 7 bases from J, leaving 14 bases between. This CDR3 spans 15 amino acids. CDR3 DNA: TGTGCCATCAGTGAGGCTACCGGGGGAGGCGGGGAGCTGTTTTTT. Protein product: CAISEATGGGGELFF.

The V gene is TRBV7-2, the J gene TRBJ2-5; 8 bases are shared with TRBD2. V lost 2 bases, J lost 5 bases, and 4 bases stayed unmatched. Germline CDR1 is SGHTA and CDR2 is FQGNSA. The CDR3 spans 14 residues. Here the CDR3 DNA reads TGTGCCAGCAGCTTAACGGGAGGGGCGGAGACCCAGTACTTC. Its translation is CASSLTGGAETQYF.

This clone was picked up many times. This rearrangement joins TRBV19 to TRBJ1-6; D is unresolved. The CDR3 sequence is 14 residues long. In germline, CDR1 is LNHDA, CDR2 SQIVND (reference sequence). The V and J ends lost 3 bases and 8 bases respectively, with 11 bases between them. Here the CDR3 reads CASSIIGRDSPLHF. The CDR3 DNA sequence: TGTGCCAGTAGTATCATCGGGAGAGATTCACCCCTCCACTTT. Complete variable domain (other parts from reference TRBV19 and TRBJ1-6): DGGITQSPKYLFRKEGQNVTLSCEQNLNHDAMYWYRQDPGQGLRLIYYSQIVNDFQKGDIAEGYSVSREKKESFPLTVTSAQKNPTAFYLCASSIIGRDSPLHFGNGTRLTVT.

The chain is built from TRBV30 and TRBJ1-3; possible D gene TRBD1, 6 bases. Trimming left V 1 base short and J 2 bases short, with 12 bases between. Germline assignment: CDR1 GTSNPN and CDR2 SVGIG (reference sequence). The CDR3 loop spans 15 amino acids. The CDR3 loop is CAWSASRGPGNTIYF. As DNA, the CDR3 is TGTGCCTGGAGTGCCAGCAGGGGTCCTGGAAACACCATATATTTT.

Written as DNA, the CDR3 is TGTGCCAGCAGTGAAGCAGTCACCACAGATACGCAGTATTTT. Its protein is CASSEAVTTDTQYF. V and J are TRBV2 and TRBJ2-3; D is uncertain. Trimming stripped 0 bases from V and 2 bases from J, with 6 bases between. The germline CDR1 and CDR2 sequences are SNHLY and FYNNEI. The CDR3 has 14 residues.